What follows describes a single TCR beta chain. This clonotype has more than one count but fewer than ten. Its antigen remains unidentified. Base qualities are not at hand, and no much larger clone is one base apart. The sample is drawn from a study of blood T cells in healthy people across ages (dated by TCRdb to between 2015 and 2017). Study-wide context: Template switching captured roughly one uniquely barcoded TCR beta cDNA molecule per two T cells in model experiments. The study measured age-related changes in TCR beta repertoire diversity using deep sequencing normalized with unique cDNA molecular identifiers. The donors were divided into four age groups: young (average 16 years), middle-aged (approximately 39), aged (around 59) and long-lived (about 79). To avoid experimental bias, donors of different ages were randomly spread across the sequencing lanes. For two donors (one aged 18 to 30 and one aged 80 or older), the study analyzed two additional independent replicas of 1 million unique cDNA reads from the same blood draw.

The cysteine opens and the phenylalanine closes a CDR3 of 10 amino acids. Here the CDR3 DNA is all that survives: 30 bases in frame from base 1. V sheds 10 bases and J sheds 10 bases, leaving 12 bases between their ends. The germline V gene yields SGHAT for CDR1 and FQNNGV for CDR2. The receptor library was made with 5' RACE. The instrument was an Illumina HiSeq 2500. A second PCR of about 7 to 12 cycles was performed with a sample-barcoded 5' primer and a J-beta primer mix. Each TCR beta cDNA molecule received a unique molecular identifier from a template-switch 5' adaptor carrying 12 random nucleotides. Each sample yielded at least 3 million CDR3-containing paired-end reads. First-strand cDNA synthesis was performed from all RNA using the Mint cDNA synthesis kit, with priming by a TRBC-specific oligonucleotide. Following uracil-DNA glycosylase treatment, all cDNA underwent a first 18-cycle PCR with the universal primers M1SS and BC2_uni_R. As for the authors' bioinformatics: For normalization, 1 million high-quality reads, each with a distinct molecular identifier, were randomly selected from each sample. Instead of being binned into consensus sequences, reads that shared molecular identifiers were thrown out. MiTCR, run with a Q25 quality threshold and the strictest error-elimination algorithm, handled CDR3 identification, clonotype clustering and error correction. Lower-bound total TCR beta diversity was estimated with a nonparametric unseen species model using Euler transformation. TCRdb reran the public reads through fastp at Q25 and MiXCR, keeping productive beta chains. Rows are combined by CDR3 protein, so each entry shows the most common genes and DNA. TCRdb, rather than the study authors, made the V and J calls. For this sample there are more than 1.4 million distinct CDR3 sequences; roughly 40% appear just once. The top ten clones comprise roughly 8.2% of the sample.

Results and caveats for the whole study, not just this receptor: Because profiling used bulk unsorted PBMCs, naive and antigen-experienced compartments could not be compared conclusively. Donor CMV infection status was unknown, potentially confounding age-related changes in expanded clonotypes. Estimates of total diversity based on one million sequenced T cells were considered lower bounds and underestimates. There was a strong correlation between observed TCR beta diversity and the percentage of naive T cells measured by flow cytometry. Observed TCR beta diversity per million T cells fell roughly linearly with age, and a significant reduction was already apparent by age roughly 40. Compared with the aged group, the long-lived group had more naive CD4+ T cells, fewer expanded clones and increased TCR diversity, suggesting age selection.

The roughly 42 donors, aged about 6 to 100 years, were systemically healthy Caucasian individuals from Russia. Approximately 9 milliliters of peripheral blood were collected from each donor into EDTA-treated Vacutainer tubes. PBMCs were isolated by Ficoll-Paque density-gradient centrifugation, with at least 7 million obtained per sample. Trizol reagent was used to extract total RNA from the PBMCs, yielding at least 6 micrograms per sample. The percentages of naive CD45RAhigh/CD27high T cells were determined by flow cytometry on a PBMC aliquot from every donor. This clonotype originated in a woman aged 18-29 years in good health. Sequenced input: blood. The sequence links TRBV11-2 to TRBJ2-3, with the D gene uncertain. The nucleotides read TGTGCCATCAACCCTGATCCGCAGTATTTT. It is translated as CAINPDPQYF.